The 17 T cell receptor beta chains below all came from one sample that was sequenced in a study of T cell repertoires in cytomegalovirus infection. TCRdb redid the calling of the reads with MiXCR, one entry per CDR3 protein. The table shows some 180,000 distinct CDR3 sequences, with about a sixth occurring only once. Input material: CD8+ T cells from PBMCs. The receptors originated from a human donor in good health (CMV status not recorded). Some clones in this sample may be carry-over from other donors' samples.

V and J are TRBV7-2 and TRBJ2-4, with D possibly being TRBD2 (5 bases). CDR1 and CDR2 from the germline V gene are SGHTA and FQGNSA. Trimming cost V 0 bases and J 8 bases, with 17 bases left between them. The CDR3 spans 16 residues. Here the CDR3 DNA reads TGTGCCAGCAGCTTAGCCGCGACTACTTCGTACCACATTCAGTACTTC. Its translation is CASSLAATTSYHIQYF.

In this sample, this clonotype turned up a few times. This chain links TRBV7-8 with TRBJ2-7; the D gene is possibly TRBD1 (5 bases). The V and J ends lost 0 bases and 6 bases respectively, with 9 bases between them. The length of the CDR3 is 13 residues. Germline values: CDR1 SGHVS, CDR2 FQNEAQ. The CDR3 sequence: CASSLASTGEQYF. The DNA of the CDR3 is TGTGCCAGCAGCTTAGCCTCAACAGGCGAGCAGTACTTC.

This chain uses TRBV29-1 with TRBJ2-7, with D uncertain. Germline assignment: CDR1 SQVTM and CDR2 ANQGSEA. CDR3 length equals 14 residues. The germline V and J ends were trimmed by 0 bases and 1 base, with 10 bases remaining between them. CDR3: CSVEDTSASYEQYF. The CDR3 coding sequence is TGCAGCGTTGAAGACACCTCGGCGTCCTACGAGCAGTACTTC.

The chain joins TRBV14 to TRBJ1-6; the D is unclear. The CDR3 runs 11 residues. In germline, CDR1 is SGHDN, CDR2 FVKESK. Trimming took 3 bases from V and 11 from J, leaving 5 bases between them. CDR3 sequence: CASSHGAPLHF. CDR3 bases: TGTGCCAGCAGCCACGGGGCACCCCTCCACTTT. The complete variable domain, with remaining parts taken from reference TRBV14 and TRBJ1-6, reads EAGVTQFPSHSVIEKGQTVTLRCDPISGHDNLYWYRRVMGKEIKFLLHFVKESKQDESGMPNNRFLAERTGGTYSTLKVQPAELEDSGVYFCASSHGAPLHFGNGTRLTVT.

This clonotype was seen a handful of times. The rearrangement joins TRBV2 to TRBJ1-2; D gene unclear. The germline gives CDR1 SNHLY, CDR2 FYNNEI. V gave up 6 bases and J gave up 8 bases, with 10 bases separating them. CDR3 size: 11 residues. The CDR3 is CASSGRGGYTF. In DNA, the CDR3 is TGTGCCAGCAGCGGGAGAGGGGGCTACACCTTC.

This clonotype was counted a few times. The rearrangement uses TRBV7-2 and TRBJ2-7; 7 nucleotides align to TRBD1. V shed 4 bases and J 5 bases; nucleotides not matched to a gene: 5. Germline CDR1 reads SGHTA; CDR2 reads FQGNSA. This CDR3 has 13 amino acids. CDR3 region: CASSSTGSHEQYF. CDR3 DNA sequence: TGTGCCAGCAGCTCGACAGGGTCGCACGAGCAGTACTTC.

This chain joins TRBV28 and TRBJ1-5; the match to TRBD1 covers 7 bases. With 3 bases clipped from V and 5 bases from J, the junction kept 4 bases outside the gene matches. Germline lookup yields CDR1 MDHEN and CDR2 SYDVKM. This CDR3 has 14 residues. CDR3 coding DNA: TGTGCCAGCAGTTTTGTAGACAGGGATCAGCCCCAGCATTTT. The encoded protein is CASSFVDRDQPQHF.

CDR3 DNA sequence: TGTGACCGCCTTTCGGCGGTTGAGGACCAAGAGACCCAGTACTTC. As protein: CDRLSAVEDQETQYF. The chain is built from TRBV7-2 and TRBJ2-5; D is ambiguous. The CDR3 is 15 amino acids. Germline V lookup: CDR1 SGHTA, CDR2 FQGNSA.

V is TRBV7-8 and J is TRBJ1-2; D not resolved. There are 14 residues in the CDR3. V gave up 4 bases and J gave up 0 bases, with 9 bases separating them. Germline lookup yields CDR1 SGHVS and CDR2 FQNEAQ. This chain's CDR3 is CASSSLSANYGYTF. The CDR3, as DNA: TGTGCCAGCAGCTCCCTCTCCGCTAACTATGGCTACACCTTC.

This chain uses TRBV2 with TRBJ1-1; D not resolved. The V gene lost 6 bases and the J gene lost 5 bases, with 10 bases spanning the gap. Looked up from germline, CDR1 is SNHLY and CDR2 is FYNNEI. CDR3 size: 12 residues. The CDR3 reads CASRDRGTEAFF. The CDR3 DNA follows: TGTGCCAGCAGGGACCGAGGGACTGAAGCTTTCTTT.

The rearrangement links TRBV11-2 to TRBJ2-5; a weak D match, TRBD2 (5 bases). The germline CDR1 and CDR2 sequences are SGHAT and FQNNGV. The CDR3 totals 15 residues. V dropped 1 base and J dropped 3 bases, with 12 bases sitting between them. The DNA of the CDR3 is TGTGCCAGCAGCTTAGCTGTTACTAGGGAAGAGACCCAGTACTTC. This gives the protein CASSLAVTREETQYF.

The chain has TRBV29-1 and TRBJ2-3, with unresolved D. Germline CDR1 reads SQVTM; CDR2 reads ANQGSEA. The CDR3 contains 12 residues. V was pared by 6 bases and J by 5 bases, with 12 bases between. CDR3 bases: TGCAGCGTAGACTGGGTTCAAGATACGCAGTATTTT. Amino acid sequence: CSVDWVQDTQYF.

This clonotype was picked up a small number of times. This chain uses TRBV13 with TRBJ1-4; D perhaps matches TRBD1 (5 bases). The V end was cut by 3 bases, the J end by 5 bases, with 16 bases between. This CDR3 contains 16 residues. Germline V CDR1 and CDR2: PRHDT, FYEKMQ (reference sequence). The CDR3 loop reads CASSLMTDGGNEKLFF. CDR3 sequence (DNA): TGTGCCAGCAGCTTGATGACGGACGGGGGGAATGAAAAACTGTTTTTT. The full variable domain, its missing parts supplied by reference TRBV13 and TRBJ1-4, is AAGVIQSPRHLIKEKRETATLKCYPIPRHDTVYWYQQGPGQDPQFLISFYEKMQSDKGSIPDRFSAQQFSDYHSELNMSSLELGDSALYFCASSLMTDGGNEKLFFGSGTQLSVL.

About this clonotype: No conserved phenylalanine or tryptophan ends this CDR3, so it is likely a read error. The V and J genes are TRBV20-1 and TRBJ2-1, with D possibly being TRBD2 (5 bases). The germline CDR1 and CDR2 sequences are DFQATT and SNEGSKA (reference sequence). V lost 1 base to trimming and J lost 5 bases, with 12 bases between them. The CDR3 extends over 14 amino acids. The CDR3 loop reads CSARVETTNNEQFY. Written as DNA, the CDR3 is TGCAGTGCTAGAGTAGAGACTACCAACAATGAGCAGTTCTAC.

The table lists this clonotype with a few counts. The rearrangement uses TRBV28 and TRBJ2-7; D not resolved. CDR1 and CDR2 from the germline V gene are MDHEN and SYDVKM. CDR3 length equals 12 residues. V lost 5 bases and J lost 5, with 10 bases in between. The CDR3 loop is CASSPQNHEQYF. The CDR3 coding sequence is TGTGCCAGCAGTCCGCAGAACCACGAGCAGTACTTC.

This chain's CDR3 is CASSLGLHNEQFF. CDR3 DNA sequence: TGTGCCAGCAGTTTAGGACTCCACAATGAGCAGTTCTTC. J is TRBJ2-1 and V is TRBV27, with D perhaps TRBD2 (5 bases). Looked up from germline, CDR1 is MNHEY and CDR2 is SMNVEV (reference sequence). V lost 2 bases and J lost 5, with 7 bases in between. This CDR3 has 13 residues.

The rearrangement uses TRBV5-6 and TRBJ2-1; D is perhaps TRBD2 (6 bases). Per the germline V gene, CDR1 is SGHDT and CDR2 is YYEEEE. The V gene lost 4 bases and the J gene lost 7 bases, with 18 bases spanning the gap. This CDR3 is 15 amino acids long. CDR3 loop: CASSPWPGGGNEQFF. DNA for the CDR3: TGTGCCAGCAGCCCATGGCCCGGGGGTGGTAATGAGCAGTTCTTC. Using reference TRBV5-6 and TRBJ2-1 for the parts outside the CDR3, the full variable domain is DAGVTQSPTHLIKTRGQQVTLRCSPKSGHDTVSWYQQALGQGPQFIFQYYEEEERQRGNFPDRFSGHQFPNYSSELNVNALLLGDSALYLCASSPWPGGGNEQFFGPGTRLTVL.